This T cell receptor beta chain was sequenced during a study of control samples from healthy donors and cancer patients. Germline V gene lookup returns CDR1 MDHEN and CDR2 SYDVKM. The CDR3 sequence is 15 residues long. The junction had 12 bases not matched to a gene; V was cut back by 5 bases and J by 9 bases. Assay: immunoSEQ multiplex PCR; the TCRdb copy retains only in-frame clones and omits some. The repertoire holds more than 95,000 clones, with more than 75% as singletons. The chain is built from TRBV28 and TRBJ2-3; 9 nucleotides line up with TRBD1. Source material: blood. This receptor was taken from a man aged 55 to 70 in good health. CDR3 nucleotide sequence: TGTGCCAGCAGTAAGGGGGACAGGGCGGCCAAGACGCAGTATTTT. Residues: CASSKGDRAAKTQYF.